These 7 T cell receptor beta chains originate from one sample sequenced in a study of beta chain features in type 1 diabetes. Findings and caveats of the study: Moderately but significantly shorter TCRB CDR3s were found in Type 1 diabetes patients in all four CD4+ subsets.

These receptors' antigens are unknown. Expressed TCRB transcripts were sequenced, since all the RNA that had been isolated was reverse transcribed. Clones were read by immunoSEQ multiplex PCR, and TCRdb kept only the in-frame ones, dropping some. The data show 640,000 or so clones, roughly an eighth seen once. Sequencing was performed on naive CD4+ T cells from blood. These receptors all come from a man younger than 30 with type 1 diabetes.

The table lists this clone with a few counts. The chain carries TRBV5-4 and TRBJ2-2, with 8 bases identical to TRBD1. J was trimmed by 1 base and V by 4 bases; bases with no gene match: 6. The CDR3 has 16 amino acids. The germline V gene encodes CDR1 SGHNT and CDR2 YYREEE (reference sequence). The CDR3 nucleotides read TGTGCCAGCAGCCTTGCAGGGGGCCGGAACACCGGGGAGCTGTTTTTT. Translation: CASSLAGGRNTGELFF.

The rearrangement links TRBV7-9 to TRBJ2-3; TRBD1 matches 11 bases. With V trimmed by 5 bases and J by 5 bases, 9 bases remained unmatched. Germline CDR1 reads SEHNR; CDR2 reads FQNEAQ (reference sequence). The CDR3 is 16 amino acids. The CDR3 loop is CASSPRGTGGIDTQYF. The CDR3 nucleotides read TGTGCCAGCAGCCCGCGAGGGACAGGGGGTATAGATACGCAGTATTTT.

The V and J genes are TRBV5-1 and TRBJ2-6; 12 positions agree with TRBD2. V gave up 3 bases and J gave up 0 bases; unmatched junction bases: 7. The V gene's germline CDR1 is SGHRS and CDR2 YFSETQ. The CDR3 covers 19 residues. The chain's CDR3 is CASSSWTSGDSSGANVLTF. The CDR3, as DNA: TGCGCCAGCAGCTCCTGGACTAGCGGGGATAGCTCTGGGGCCAACGTCCTGACTTTC.

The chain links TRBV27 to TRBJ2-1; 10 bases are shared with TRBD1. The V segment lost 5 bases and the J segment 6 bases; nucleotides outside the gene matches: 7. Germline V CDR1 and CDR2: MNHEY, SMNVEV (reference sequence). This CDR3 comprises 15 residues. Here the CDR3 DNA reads TGTGCCAGCAGTCTCCCCGGGACAGGGGTCAATGAGCAGTTCTTC. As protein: CASSLPGTGVNEQFF.

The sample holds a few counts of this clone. CDR3 in amino acids: CASSSTGRYGYTF. The CDR3, as DNA: TGTGCCAGCAGCTCGACAGGGAGGTATGGCTACACCTTC. This chain links TRBV7-9 with TRBJ1-2; 7 bases match TRBD1. Germline-derived CDR1 and CDR2 are SEHNR and FQNEAQ (reference sequence). CDR3 length: 13 residues. The V segment lost 4 bases and the J segment 5 bases; nucleotides outside the gene matches: 4. The full variable domain, rest sourced from reference TRBV7-9 and TRBJ1-2, is DTGVSQNPRHKITKRGQNVTFRCDPISEHNRLYWYRQTLGQGPEFLTYFQNEAQLEKSRLLSDRFSAERPKGSFSTLEIQRTEQGDSAMYLCASSSTGRYGYTFGSGTRLTVV.

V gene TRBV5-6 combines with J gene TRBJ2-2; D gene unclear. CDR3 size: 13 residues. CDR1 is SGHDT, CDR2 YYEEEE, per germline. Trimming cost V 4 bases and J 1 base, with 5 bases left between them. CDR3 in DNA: TGTGCCAGCAGCCTGATGAACACCGGGGAGCTGTTTTTT. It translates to CASSLMNTGELFF.

The CDR3 sequence is CAWTSDTNQPQHF. The DNA for the CDR3 is TGTGCCTGGACCTCAGACACCAATCAGCCCCAGCATTTT. V usage is TRBV30 and J usage is TRBJ1-5; D gene ambiguous. The CDR3 extends over 13 amino acids. V was shortened by 4 bases and J by 3 bases, with 10 bases between the two germline ends. Germline V CDR1 and CDR2: GTSNPN, SVGIG (reference sequence).